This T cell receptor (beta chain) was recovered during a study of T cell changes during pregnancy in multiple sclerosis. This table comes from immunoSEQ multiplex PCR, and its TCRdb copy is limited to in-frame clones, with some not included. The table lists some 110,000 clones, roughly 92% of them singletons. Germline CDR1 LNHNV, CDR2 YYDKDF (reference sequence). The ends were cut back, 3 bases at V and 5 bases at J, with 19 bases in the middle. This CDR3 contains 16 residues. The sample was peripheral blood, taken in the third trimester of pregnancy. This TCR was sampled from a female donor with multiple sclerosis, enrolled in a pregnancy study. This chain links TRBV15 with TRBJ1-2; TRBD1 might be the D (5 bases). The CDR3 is CATSRSGGRLAYGYTF. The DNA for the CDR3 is TGTGCCACCAGCAGGTCTGGGGGGAGGCTGGCGTATGGCTACACCTTC.